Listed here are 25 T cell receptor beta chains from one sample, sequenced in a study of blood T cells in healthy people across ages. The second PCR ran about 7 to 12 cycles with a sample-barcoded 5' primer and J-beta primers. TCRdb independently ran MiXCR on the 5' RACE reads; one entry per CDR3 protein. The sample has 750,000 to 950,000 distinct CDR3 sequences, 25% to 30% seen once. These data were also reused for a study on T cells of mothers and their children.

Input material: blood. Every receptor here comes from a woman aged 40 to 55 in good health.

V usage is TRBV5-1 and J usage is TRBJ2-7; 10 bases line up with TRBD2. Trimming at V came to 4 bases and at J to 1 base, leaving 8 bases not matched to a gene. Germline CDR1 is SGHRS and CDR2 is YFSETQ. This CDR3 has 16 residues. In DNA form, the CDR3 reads TGCGCCAGCAGCCCTGGAATTAGCGGGGGGTCCTACGAGCAGTACTTC. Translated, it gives CASSPGISGGSYEQYF.

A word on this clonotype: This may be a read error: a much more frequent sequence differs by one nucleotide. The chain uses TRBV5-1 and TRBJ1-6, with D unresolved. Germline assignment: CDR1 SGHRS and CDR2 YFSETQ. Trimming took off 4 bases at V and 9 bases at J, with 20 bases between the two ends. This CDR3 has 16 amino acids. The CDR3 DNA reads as TGCGCCAGCAGCCCCTCCCCAGCCTCCGGGAGTTCACCCCTCCACTTT. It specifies CASSPSPASGSSPLHF.

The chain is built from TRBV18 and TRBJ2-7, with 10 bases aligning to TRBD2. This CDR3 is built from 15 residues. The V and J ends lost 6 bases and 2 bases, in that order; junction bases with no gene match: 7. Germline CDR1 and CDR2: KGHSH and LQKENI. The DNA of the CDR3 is TGTGCCAGCTCTCCCTTTAGCGGGGGGACCTACGAGCAGTACTTC. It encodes CASSPFSGGTYEQYF. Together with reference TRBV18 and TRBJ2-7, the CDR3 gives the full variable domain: NAGVMQNPRHLVRRRGQEARLRCSPMKGHSHVYWYRQLPEEGLKFMVYLQKENIIDESGMPKERFSAEFPKEGPSILRIQQVVRGDSAAYFCASSPFSGGTYEQYFGPGTRLTVT.

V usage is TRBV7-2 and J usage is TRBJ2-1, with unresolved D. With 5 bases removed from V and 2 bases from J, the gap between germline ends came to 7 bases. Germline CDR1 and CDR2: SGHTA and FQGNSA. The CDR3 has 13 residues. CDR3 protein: CASSDPTYNEQFF. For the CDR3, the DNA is TGTGCCAGCAGCGACCCCACCTACAATGAGCAGTTCTTC.

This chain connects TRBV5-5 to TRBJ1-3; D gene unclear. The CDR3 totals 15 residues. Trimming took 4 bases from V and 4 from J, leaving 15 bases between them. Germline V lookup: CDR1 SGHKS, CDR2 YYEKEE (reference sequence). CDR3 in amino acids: CASSPTDIFGNTIYF. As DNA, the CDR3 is TGTGCCAGCAGCCCAACCGACATTTTCGGAAACACCATATATTTT.

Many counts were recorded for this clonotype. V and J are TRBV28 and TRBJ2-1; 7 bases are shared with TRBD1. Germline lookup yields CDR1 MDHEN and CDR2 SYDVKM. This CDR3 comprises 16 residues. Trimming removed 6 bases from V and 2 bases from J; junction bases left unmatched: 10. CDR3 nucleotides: TGTGCCAGCAGCGCAGGGGGATCGGGGACCTACAATGAGCAGTTCTTC. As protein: CASSAGGSGTYNEQFF.

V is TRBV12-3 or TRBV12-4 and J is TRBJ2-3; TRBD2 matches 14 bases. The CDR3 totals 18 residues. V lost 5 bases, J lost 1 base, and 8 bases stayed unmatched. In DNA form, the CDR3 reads TGTGCCAGCAGTCAGTTCTGGACTAGCGGGGGGCGCACAGATACGCAGTATTTT. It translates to CASSQFWTSGGRTDTQYF.

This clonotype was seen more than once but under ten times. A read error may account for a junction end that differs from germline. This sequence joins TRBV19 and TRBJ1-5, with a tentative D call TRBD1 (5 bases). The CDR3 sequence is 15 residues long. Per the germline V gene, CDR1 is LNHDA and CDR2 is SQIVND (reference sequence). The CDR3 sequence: CASGIGNRLNQPQHF. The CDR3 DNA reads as TGTGCCAGTGGTATAGGGAACAGGCTCAATCAGCCCCAGCATTTT.

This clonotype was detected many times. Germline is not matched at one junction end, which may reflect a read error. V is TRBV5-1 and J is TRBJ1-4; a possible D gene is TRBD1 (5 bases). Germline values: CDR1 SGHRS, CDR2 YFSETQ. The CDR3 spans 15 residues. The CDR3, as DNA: TGTGCCAGTAGCTCAGGGACCGCAACTAATGAAAAACTGTTTTTT. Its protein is CASSSGTATNEKLFF.

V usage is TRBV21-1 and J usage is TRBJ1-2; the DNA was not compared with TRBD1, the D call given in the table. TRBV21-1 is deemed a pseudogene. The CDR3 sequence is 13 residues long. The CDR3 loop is CASPGQFFYGYTF. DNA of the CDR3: TGTGCCAGCCCCGGACAGTTCTTCTATGGCTACACCTTC.

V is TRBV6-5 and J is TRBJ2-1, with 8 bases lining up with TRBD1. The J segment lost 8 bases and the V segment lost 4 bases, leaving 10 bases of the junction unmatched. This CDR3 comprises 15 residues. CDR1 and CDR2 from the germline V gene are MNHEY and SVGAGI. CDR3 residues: CASSFQGAGFDEQFF. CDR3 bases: TGTGCCAGCAGTTTCCAGGGGGCCGGGTTCGATGAGCAGTTCTTC.

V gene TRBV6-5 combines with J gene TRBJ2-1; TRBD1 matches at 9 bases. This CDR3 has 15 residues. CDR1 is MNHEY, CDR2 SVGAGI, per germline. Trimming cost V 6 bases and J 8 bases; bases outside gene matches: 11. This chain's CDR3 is CASSQDRGTYDEQFF. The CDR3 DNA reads TGTGCCAGCAGCCAGGACAGGGGAACATACGATGAGCAGTTCTTC.

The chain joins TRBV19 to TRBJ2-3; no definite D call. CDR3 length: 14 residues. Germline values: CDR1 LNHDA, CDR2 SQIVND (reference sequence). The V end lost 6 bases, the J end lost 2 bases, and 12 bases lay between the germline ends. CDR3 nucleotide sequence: TGTGCCAGTAGGCAAGTTGGGGACACAGATACGCAGTATTTT. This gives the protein CASRQVGDTDTQYF.

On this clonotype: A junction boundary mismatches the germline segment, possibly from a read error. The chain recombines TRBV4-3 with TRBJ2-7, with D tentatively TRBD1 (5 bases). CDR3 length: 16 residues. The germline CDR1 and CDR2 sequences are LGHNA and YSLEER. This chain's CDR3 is CAGSQERAGFPYEQYF. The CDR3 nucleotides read TGCGCCGGCAGCCAAGAAAGGGCAGGGTTCCCCTACGAGCAGTACTTC.

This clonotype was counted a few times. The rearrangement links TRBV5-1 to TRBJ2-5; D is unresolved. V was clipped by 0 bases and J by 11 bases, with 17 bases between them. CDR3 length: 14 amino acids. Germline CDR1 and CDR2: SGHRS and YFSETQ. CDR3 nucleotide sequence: TGCGCCAGCAGCTTGGAAATACCCTACAATGAGCAGTACTTC. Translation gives CASSLEIPYNEQYF.

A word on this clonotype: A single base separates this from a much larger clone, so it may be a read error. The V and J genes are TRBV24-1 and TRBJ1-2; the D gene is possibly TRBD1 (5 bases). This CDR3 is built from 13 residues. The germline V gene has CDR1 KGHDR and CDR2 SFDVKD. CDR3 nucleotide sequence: TGTGCCGCCAGTGAGCTAAACTGGGGCGGCTACACCTTC. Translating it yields CAASELNWGGYTF.

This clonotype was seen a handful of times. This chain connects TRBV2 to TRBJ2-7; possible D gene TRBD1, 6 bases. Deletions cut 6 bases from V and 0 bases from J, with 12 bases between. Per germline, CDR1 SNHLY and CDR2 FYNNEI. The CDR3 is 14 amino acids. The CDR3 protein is CASSHRALSYEQYF. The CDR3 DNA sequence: TGTGCCAGCAGCCACAGGGCCCTCTCCTACGAGCAGTACTTC.

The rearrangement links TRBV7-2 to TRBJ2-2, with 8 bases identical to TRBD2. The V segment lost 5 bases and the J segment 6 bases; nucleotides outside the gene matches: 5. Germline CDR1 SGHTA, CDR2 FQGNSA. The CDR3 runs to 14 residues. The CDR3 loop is CASSLVRGAGELFF. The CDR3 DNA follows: TGTGCCAGCAGCCTCGTGCGGGGGGCCGGGGAGCTGTTTTTT.

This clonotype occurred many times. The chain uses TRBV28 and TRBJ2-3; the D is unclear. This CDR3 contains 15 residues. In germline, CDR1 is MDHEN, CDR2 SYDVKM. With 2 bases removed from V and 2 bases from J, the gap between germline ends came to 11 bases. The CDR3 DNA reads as TGTGCCAGCAGTTTACCAGGCTCCTACACAGATACGCAGTATTTT. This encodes CASSLPGSYTDTQYF.

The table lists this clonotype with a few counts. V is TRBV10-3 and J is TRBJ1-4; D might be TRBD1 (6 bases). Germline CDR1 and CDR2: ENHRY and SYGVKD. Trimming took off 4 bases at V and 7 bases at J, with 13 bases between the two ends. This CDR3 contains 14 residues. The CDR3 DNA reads TGTGCCATCAGTGCAGCAGGGGAGGGTGAAAAACTGTTTTTT. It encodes CAISAAGEGEKLFF.

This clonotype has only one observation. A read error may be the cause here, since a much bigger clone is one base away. The CDR3 DNA reads TGTGCCAGCAGTGGAAGTCCCATGGGGCAGTTCTTC. Protein: CASSGSPMGQFF. The chain uses TRBV12-3 or TRBV12-4 and TRBJ2-1; D ambiguous. The CDR3 contains 12 residues. V shed 5 bases and J shed 12 bases, with 14 bases lying between them.

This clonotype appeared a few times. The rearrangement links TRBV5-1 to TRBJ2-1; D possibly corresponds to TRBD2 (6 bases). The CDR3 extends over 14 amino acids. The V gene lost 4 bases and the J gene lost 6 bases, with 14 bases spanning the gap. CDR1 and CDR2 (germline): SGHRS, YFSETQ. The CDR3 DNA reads TGCGCCAGCAGCCTAGATTCGACTAGCAATGAGCAGTTCTTC. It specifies CASSLDSTSNEQFF.

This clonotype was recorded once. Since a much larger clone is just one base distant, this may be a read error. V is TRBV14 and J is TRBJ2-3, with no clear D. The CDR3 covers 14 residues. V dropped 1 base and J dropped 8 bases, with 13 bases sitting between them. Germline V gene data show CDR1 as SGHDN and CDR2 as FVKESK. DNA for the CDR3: TGTGCCAGCAGCCAAGCTCCCTTTCGAGCTACGCAGTATTTT. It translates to CASSQAPFRATQYF.

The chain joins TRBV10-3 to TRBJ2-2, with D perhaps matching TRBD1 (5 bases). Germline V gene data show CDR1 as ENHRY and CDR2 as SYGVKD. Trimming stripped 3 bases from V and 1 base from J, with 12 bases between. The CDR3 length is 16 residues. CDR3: CAISDSRVLNTGELFF. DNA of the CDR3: TGTGCCATCAGTGATTCCAGGGTGTTGAACACCGGGGAGCTGTTTTTT.

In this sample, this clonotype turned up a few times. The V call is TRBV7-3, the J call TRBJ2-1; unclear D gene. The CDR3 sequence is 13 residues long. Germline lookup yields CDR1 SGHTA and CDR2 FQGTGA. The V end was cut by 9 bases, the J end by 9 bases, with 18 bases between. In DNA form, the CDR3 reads TGTGCCAGTGCGACGGATTTTAAGGGTGAGCAGTTCTTC. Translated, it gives CASATDFKGEQFF.